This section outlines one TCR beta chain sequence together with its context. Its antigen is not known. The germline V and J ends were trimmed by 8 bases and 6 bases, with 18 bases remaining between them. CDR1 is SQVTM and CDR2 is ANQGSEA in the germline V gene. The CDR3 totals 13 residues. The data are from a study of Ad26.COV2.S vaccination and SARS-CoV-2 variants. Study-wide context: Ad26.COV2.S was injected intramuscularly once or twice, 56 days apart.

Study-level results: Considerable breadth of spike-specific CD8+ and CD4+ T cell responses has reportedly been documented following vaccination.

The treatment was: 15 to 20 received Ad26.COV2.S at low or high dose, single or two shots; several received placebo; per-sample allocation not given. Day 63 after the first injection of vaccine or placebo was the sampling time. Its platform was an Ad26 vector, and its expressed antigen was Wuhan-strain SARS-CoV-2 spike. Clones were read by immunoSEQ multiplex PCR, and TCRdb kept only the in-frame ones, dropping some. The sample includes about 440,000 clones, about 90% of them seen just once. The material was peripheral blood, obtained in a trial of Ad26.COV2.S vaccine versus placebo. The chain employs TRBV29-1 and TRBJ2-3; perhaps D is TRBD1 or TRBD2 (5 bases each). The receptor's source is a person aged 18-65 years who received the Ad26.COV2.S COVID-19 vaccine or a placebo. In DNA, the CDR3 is TGCAGCTCCCGGGGACGAGGATGGGATACGCAGTATTTT. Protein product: CSSRGRGWDTQYF.